The entry below describes one TCR beta chain. What it recognizes is unknown. This sample is part of a study of response to subunit inactivated influenza vaccine. Study results and caveats: Only a handful of new T cells, the authors suggested, are recruited with each seasonal influenza vaccination.

MiXCR, run by TCRdb on the RT-PCR reads, gives a single entry per CDR3 protein. The data show roughly 520,000 distinct CDR3 sequences, 25% seen once. The CDR3 covers 15 residues. The germline CDR1 and CDR2 sequences are MGHRA and YSYEKL. V trimming: 2 bases; J trimming: 7 bases; junction bases outside the gene matches: 10. The sequenced sample was CD4+ T cells sorted from PBMCs, obtained around 5 days after vaccination. The V gene is TRBV4-1, the J gene TRBJ1-2; 7 bases line up with TRBD1. The receptor was derived from a man in his fifties or sixties who received an inactivated influenza vaccine. CDR3 in DNA: TGCGCCAGCAGCCAAAATCCTAGACAGGGAAGTGGCTACACCTTC. Its protein product is CASSQNPRQGSGYTF.